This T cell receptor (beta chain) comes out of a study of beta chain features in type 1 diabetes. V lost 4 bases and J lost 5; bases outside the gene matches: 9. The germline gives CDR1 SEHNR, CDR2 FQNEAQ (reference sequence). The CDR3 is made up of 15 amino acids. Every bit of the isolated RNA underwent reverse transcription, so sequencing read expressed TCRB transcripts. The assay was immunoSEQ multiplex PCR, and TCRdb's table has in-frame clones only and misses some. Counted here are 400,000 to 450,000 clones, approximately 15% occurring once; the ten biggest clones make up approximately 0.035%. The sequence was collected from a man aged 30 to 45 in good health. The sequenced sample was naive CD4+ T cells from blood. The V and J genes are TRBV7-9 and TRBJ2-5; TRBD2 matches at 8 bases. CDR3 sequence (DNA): TGTGCCAGCAGCTCCAGCGGGAGATTCGGGGAGACCCAGTACTTC. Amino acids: CASSSSGRFGETQYF.